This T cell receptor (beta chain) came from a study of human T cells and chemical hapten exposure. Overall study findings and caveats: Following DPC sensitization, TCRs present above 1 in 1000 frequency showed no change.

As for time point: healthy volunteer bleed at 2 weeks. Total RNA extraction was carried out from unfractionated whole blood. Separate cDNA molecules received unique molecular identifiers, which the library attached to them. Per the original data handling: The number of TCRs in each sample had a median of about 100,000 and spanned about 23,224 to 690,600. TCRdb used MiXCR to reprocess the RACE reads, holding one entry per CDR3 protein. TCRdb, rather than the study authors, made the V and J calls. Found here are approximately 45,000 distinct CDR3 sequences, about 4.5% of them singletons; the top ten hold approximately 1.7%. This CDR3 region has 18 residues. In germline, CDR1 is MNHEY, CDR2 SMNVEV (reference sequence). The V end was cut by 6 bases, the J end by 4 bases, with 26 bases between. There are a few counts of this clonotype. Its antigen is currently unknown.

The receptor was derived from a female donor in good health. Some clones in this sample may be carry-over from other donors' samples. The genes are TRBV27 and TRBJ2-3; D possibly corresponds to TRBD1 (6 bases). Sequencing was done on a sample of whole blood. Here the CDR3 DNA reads TGTGCCAGCAGCTCCACAGGGTTTTATTCAAGTCGGCCAGATACGCAGTATTTT. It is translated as CASSSTGFYSSRPDTQYF.